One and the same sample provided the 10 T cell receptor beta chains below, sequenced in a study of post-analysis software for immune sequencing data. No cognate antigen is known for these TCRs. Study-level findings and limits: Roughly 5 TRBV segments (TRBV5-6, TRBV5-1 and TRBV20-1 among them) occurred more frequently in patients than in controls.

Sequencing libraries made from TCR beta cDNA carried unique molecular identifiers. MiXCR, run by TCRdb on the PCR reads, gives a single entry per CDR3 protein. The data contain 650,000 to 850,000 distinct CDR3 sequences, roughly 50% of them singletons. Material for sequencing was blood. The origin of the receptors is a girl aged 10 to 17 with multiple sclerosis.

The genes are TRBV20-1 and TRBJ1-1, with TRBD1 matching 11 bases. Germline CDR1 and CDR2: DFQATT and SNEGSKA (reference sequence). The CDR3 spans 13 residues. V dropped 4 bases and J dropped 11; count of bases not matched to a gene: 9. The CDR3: CSAKGQGVVSAFF. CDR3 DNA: TGCAGTGCTAAGGGACAGGGGGTTGTTTCGGCTTTCTTT.

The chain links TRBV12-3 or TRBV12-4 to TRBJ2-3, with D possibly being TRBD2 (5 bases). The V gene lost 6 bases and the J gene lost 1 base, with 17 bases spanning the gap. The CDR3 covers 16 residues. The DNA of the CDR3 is TGTGCCAGCAGCAACACAGCTCTAGCCCGCACAGATACGCAGTATTTT. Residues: CASSNTALARTDTQYF.

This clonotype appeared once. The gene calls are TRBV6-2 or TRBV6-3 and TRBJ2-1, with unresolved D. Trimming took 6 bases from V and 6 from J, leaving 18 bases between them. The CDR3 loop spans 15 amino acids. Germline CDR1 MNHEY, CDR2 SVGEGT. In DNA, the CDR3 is TGTGCCAGCAGCGCGTTTCAAAGTCATACCAATGAGCAGTTCTTC. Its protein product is CASSAFQSHTNEQFF.

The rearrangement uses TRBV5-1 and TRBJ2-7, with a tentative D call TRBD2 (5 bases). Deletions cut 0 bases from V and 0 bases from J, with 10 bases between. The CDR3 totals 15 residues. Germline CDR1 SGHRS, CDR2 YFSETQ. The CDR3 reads CASSLEAAVSYEQYF. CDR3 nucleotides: TGCGCCAGCAGCTTGGAAGCGGCAGTCTCCTACGAGCAGTACTTC.

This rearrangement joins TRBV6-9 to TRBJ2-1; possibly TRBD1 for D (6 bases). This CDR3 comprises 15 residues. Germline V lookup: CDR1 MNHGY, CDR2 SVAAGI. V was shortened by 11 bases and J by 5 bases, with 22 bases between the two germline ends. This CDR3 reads CAVSRPGTPDNEQFF. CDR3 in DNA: TGTGCCGTCAGCAGGCCTGGGACACCGGACAATGAGCAGTTCTTC.

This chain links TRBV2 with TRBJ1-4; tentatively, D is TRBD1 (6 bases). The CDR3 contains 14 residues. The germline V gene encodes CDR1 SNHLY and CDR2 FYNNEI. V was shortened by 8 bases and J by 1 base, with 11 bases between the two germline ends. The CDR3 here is CASHRARTNEKLFF. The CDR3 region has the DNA TGTGCCAGCCACAGGGCCCGAACTAATGAAAAACTGTTTTTT.

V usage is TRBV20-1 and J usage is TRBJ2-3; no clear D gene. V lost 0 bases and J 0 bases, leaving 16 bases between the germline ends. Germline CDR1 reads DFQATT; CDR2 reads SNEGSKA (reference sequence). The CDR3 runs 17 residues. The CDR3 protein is CSARDLYRPDSTDTQYF. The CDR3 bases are TGCAGTGCTAGAGATCTTTATCGTCCAGATAGCACAGATACGCAGTATTTT.

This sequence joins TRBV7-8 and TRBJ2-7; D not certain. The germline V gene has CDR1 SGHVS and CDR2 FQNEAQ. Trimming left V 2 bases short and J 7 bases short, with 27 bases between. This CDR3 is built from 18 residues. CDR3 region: CASSLLFGAASSYNEQYF. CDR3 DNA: TGTGCCAGCAGCTTATTATTCGGCGCGGCAAGCTCCTACAATGAGCAGTACTTC.

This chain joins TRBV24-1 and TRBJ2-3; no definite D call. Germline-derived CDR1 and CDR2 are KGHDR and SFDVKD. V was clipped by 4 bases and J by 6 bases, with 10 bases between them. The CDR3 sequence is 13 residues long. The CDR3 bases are TGTGCCACCAGTGACCGGAGACGGGATACGCAGTATTTT. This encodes CATSDRRRDTQYF.

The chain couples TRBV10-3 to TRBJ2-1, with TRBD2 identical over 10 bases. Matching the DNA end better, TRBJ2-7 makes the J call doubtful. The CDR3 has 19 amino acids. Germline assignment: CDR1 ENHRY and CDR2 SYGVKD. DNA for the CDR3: TGTGCCATCGGAGGACTAGCGGCACTAGGTGAATGGGCCTACAATGAGCAGTACTTC. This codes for CAIGGLAALGEWAYNEQYF.